This T cell receptor beta chain was found in a study of blood T cell repertoires in COVID-19. Study summary: From T cells, B-cell-depleted T cells, or PBMCs came the material, which was cDNA or gDNA.

The method was immunoSEQ multiplex PCR; TCRdb's version includes in-frame clones alone and lacks a portion of them. The sample carries about 150,000 clones, about 90% recorded once. Study members were between about 18 and 95 years old and lived in 24 US regions. Which cohort a participant joined came from the clinical history participants gave. Sequenced sample: PBMCs or T cells enriched from blood (not recorded which). The sequence came from a woman aged 45-65 years who had recovered from COVID-19.

This chain's CDR3 is CASSLSGGTDTQYF. The CDR3 DNA reads as TGTGCCAGCAGTCTTAGCGGAGGCACAGATACGCAGTATTTT. This chain links TRBV28 with TRBJ2-3; maybe TRBD2 (6 bases). Germline V gene data show CDR1 as MDHEN and CDR2 as SYDVKM. V was cut by 5 bases and J by 1 base, with 10 bases left in between. CDR3 length: 14 residues.